A single sample gave rise to the 14 T cell receptor beta chains below, sequenced in a study of control samples from healthy donors and cancer patients (TCRdb year 2020). The library was prepared using the immunoSEQ multiplex PCR assay. Here the immuneACCESS table is served through TCRdb, limited to in-frame sequences with V and J called. Missing clones are a known gap in these copies; in checked studies unresolved V genes cover under half, and the rest lacks a known reason. The sample table shows approximately 97,000 clones, and 92% are seen once. 2% to 2.5% of the sample comes from the top ten. Sequenced input: blood. Receptor source: a woman under 30 in good health.

The chain links TRBV18 to TRBJ1-1, with TRBD1 as a possible D gene (5 bases). V was clipped by 5 bases and J by 0 bases, with 7 bases between them. The CDR3 has 13 amino acids. Germline CDR1 and CDR2: KGHSH and LQKENI. The DNA of the CDR3 is TGTGCCAGCTCAGAGGGGCTGAACACTGAAGCTTTCTTT. It specifies CASSEGLNTEAFF.

This rearrangement joins TRBV6-5 to TRBJ2-6; D might be TRBD1 or TRBD2, each matching 5 bases. Trimming stripped 2 bases from V and 8 bases from J, with 13 bases between. Germline V CDR1 and CDR2: MNHEY, SVGAGI. The CDR3 has 15 residues. The CDR3 protein is CASSYVPRETNVLTF. Here the CDR3 DNA reads TGTGCCAGCAGTTACGTTCCCAGGGAGACCAACGTCCTGACTTTC.

This clone was seen only a few times. This chain connects TRBV18 to TRBJ2-3, with 9 positions matching TRBD1. The trim removed 3 bases at V and 3 bases at J, leaving 7 bases unmatched. Germline assignment: CDR1 KGHSH and CDR2 LQKENI. There are 16 residues in the CDR3. DNA of the CDR3: TGTGCCAGCTCACCGACACAGGGGGCTGGAACAGATACGCAGTATTTT. Its protein product is CASSPTQGAGTDTQYF.

The chain is built from TRBV10-2 and TRBJ1-1, with D unclear. Trimming took off 3 bases at V and 7 bases at J, with 12 bases between the two ends. Germline lookup yields CDR1 WSHSY and CDR2 SAAADI. The CDR3 runs to 13 residues. CDR3 coding DNA: TGCGCCAGCAGTGAACCCGACGGATTTGAAGCTTTCTTT. Encoded protein: CASSEPDGFEAFF.

This sequence joins TRBV27 and TRBJ2-4; perhaps TRBD2 as D (6 bases). Germline-derived CDR1 and CDR2 are MNHEY and SMNVEV (reference sequence). The CDR3 has 15 residues. Trimming removed 4 bases at V and 4 bases at J, with 14 bases between. CDR3 in amino acids: CASSSAAGRKNIQYF. In DNA, the CDR3 is TGTGCCAGCAGTTCCGCCGCGGGACGAAAAAACATTCAGTACTTC.

This clone came up a few times. This sequence joins TRBV10-1 and TRBJ2-7; no reliable D call. The germline V gene has CDR1 WNHNN and CDR2 SYGVQD (reference sequence). The CDR3 is made up of 15 amino acids. Trimming shortened V by 2 bases and J by 2 bases, and 13 bases separated the two germline ends. Here the CDR3 reads CASSERSRPPYEQYF. The CDR3 nucleotides are TGCGCCAGCAGTGAGAGGTCCCGGCCCCCCTACGAGCAGTACTTC.

The chain joins TRBV28 to TRBJ1-5; D is unclear. Trimming stripped 8 bases from V and 1 base from J, with 15 bases between. This CDR3 region has 15 residues. Germline-derived CDR1 and CDR2 are MDHEN and SYDVKM. In DNA form, the CDR3 reads TGTGCCAGCGTGTCCATAAGAATAAGCAATCAGCCCCAGCATTTT. Translation: CASVSIRISNQPQHF.

The V gene is TRBV4-1, the J gene TRBJ1-5; weak D call: TRBD1 (6 bases). Trimming took 0 bases from V and 1 from J, leaving 16 bases between them. Germline V lookup: CDR1 MGHRA, CDR2 YSYEKL. The CDR3 runs to 18 residues. CDR3 amino acids: CASSQDSIGGISNQPQHF. CDR3 sequence (DNA): TGCGCCAGCAGCCAAGATAGTATAGGGGGTATAAGCAATCAGCCCCAGCATTTT.

In DNA, the CDR3 is TGCGCCAGCAGATTAGCGGGGGGCCTCCAAGAGACCCAGTACTTC. Its protein is CASRLAGGLQETQYF. The gene calls are TRBV5-1 and TRBJ2-5; TRBD2 aligns across 10 bases. Per the germline V gene, CDR1 is SGHRS and CDR2 is YFSETQ. With V trimmed by 5 bases and J by 1 base, 5 bases remained unmatched. CDR3 length: 15 residues. Complete variable domain (other parts from reference TRBV5-1 and TRBJ2-5): KAGVTQTPRYLIKTRGQQVTLSCSPISGHRSVSWYQQTPGQGLQFLFEYFSETQRNKGNFPGRFSGRQFSNSRSEMNVSTLELGDSALYLCASRLAGGLQETQYFGPGTRLLVL.

The chain carries TRBV6-2 or TRBV6-3 and TRBJ2-6; perhaps D is TRBD1 or TRBD2 (5 bases each). Germline V gene lookup returns CDR1 MNHEY and CDR2 SVGEGT. Trimming took 2 bases from V and 5 from J, leaving 10 bases between them. The CDR3 is 15 amino acids. The CDR3: CASSYGGSRANVLTF. The CDR3 coding sequence is TGTGCCAGCAGTTACGGGGGTAGTAGGGCCAACGTCCTGACTTTC.

This chain connects TRBV9 to TRBJ1-6; TRBD1 is a possible D gene (5 bases). V lost 1 base and J 6 bases, leaving 8 bases between the germline ends. The CDR3 covers 14 residues. The germline CDR1 and CDR2 sequences are SGDLS and YYNGEE. The CDR3 protein is CASSVTTANSPLHF. In nucleotides, the CDR3 is TGTGCCAGCAGCGTAACGACAGCTAATTCACCCCTCCACTTT.

This chain connects TRBV6-5 to TRBJ1-3; D call uncertain. Germline loops: CDR1 MNHEY, CDR2 SVGAGI. V dropped 0 bases and J dropped 5 bases, with 5 bases sitting between them. The CDR3 contains 13 residues. The CDR3 bases are TGTGCCAGCAGTTACTCGGCCCGAAACACCATATATTTT. Translation gives CASSYSARNTIYF.

The chain recombines TRBV9 with TRBJ2-5, with a weak D call TRBD1 (5 bases). V lost 3 bases to trimming and J lost 2 bases, with 20 bases between them. Germline V CDR1 and CDR2: SGDLS, YYNGEE. The CDR3 covers 17 residues. Here the CDR3 reads CASSAALFWGSQETQYF. The CDR3 bases are TGTGCCAGCAGCGCCGCTTTGTTTTGGGGCTCTCAAGAGACCCAGTACTTC.

This rearrangement joins TRBV7-9 to TRBJ2-3; maybe TRBD2 (5 bases). There are 17 residues in the CDR3. Germline lookup yields CDR1 SEHNR and CDR2 FQNEAQ (reference sequence). V was trimmed by 1 base and J by 3 bases, leaving 17 bases between them. The CDR3 loop reads CASSLVDRAGTTDTQYF. CDR3 coding DNA: TGTGCCAGCAGCTTAGTGGATAGGGCGGGTACTACAGATACGCAGTATTTT.